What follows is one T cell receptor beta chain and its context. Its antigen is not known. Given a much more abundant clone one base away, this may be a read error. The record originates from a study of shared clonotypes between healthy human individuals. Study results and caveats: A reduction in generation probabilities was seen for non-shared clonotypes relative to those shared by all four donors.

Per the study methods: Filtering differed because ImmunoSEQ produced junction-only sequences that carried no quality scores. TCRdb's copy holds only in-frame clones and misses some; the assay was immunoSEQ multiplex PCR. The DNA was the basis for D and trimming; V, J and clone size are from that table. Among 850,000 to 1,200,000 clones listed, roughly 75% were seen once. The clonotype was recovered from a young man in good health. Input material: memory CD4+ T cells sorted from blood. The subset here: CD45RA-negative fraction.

The DNA of the CDR3 is TGTGCCAGCAGTTACTCGACACGGGGCAACTATGGCTACACCTTC. Translated: CASSYSTRGNYGYTF. The rearrangement joins TRBV6-5 to TRBJ1-2, with TRBD1 as a possible D gene (5 bases). The V gene's germline CDR1 is MNHEY and CDR2 SVGAGI. The V gene lost 0 bases and the J gene lost 2 bases, with 10 bases spanning the gap. The CDR3 loop spans 15 amino acids.